Listed below are T cell receptor beta chains from one sample, sequenced in a study of identical twins. TCRdb re-called the 5' RACE reads through MiXCR, storing one row per CDR3 protein. Of about 520,000 distinct CDR3 sequences in the sample, about 20% were seen once. These data also formed part of another study, on T cells expressing NK-cell markers.

Sample: CD4+ T cells sorted from blood. The receptors originated from a woman between 18 and 29 years old in good health. The CDR3 runs from the conserved cysteine through the conserved F or W. Fields, in order: D gene, V gene, J gene, clone size, CDR3 protein, CDR3 DNA. A D gene is named only where the DNA matches it firmly. Clone size is shown for a subset of rows, as once, few, many or a class of expanded clone.

TRBD2	TRBV10-2	TRBJ2-5	few	CASRGSGGSGGETQYF	TGCGCCAGCAGAGGGAGCGGGGGTTCGGGTGGAGAGACCCAGTACTTC
NA	TRBV20-1	TRBJ2-2	NA	CSASRQDTGELFF	TGCAGTGCTAGTCGGCAGGACACCGGGGAGCTGTTTTTT
TRBD2	TRBV6-1	TRBJ2-1	NA	CASSRWSSGTSGSNEQFF	TGTGCCAGCAGTCGGTGGTCGTCCGGGACTAGCGGGAGCAATGAGCAGTTCTTC
TRBD2	TRBV5-4	TRBJ2-3	NA	CASSLTSGGFPDTQYF	TGTGCCAGCAGCTTGACGAGCGGGGGGTTTCCAGATACGCAGTATTTT
TRBD2	TRBV5-4	TRBJ2-3	few	CASSSLSGETTDTQYF	TGTGCCAGCAGCTCGCTTAGCGGGGAGACCACAGATACGCAGTATTTT
TRBD1	TRBV12-3/TRBV12-4	TRBJ2-2	few	CASSYGQGIFGDTGELFF	TGTGCCAGCAGTTACGGACAGGGGATCTTCGGGGACACCGGGGAGCTGTTTTTT
TRBD2	TRBV12-3/TRBV12-4	TRBJ2-7	many	CASRPGTSSYEQYF	TGTGCCAGCAGGCCCGGGACTAGCAGTTACGAGCAGTACTTC
TRBD2	TRBV4-2	TRBJ2-6	NA	CASSQGGRGGPGANVLTF	TGTGCCAGCAGCCAAGGTGGTCGGGGGGGCCCTGGGGCCAACGTCCTGACTTTC
TRBD2	TRBV27	TRBJ2-1	few	CASSLYTSGISNEQFF	TGTGCCAGCAGTTTATACACTAGCGGGATTTCGAATGAGCAGTTCTTC
NA	TRBV20-1	TRBJ2-1	NA	CSALLGSYNEQFF	TGCAGTGCCCTATTGGGTTCCTACAATGAGCAGTTCTTC
NA	TRBV7-7	TRBJ2-1	few	CASSLELGRNNEQFF	TGTGCCAGCAGCTTAGAACTAGGTCGGAACAATGAGCAGTTCTTC
NA	TRBV29-1	TRBJ1-1	NA	CSVCRAMNTEAFF	TGCAGCGTTTGTAGAGCTATGAACACTGAAGCTTTCTTT
NA	TRBV11-3	TRBJ2-2	NA	CASSLRMLTGELFF	TGTGCCAGCAGCTTAAGGATGCTGACCGGGGAGCTGTTTTTT
NA	TRBV2	TRBJ2-7	few	CASTPPYRGWQYF	TGTGCCAGCACCCCTCCCTATCGAGGGTGGCAGTACTTC
NA	TRBV3-1	TRBJ2-1	few	CASNSRGPYTDEQFF	TGTGCCAGCAACTCTCGGGGGCCCTACACAGATGAGCAGTTCTTC
TRBD1	TRBV3-1	TRBJ2-3	NA	CASSHVGQVSTDTQYF	TGTGCCAGCAGCCATGTGGGACAGGTTAGCACAGATACGCAGTATTTT
NA	TRBV29-1	TRBJ2-1	many	CSVERWGSGKYRNEQFF	TGCAGCGTTGAGCGATGGGGGTCAGGGAAATATAGGAATGAGCAGTTCTTC
NA	TRBV20-1	TRBJ2-1	many	CSASRGGQEYNEQFF	TGCAGTGCAAGCAGGGGGGGACAGGAATACAATGAGCAGTTCTTC
TRBD2	TRBV10-3	TRBJ2-4	once	CAISDPAGEAKNIQYF	TGTGCCATCAGTGATCCAGCGGGAGAAGCCAAAAACATTCAGTACTTC
TRBD1	TRBV6-5	TRBJ1-5	NA	CASSWTGESNQPQHF	TGTGCCAGCAGTTGGACAGGGGAGAGCAATCAGCCCCAGCATTTT
NA	TRBV4-3	TRBJ2-3	NA	CASSQPGGKEYF	TGCGCCAGCAGCCAACCCGGGGGAAAGGAGTATTTT
NA	TRBV12-3/TRBV12-4	TRBJ2-3	few	CAAGTDTQYF	TGTGCCGCAGGGACAGATACGCAGTATTTT
NA	TRBV12-3/TRBV12-4	TRBJ1-2	many	CASSSLDRPDSYTF	TGTGCCAGCAGTTCCCTAGACAGGCCTGACAGCTACACCTTC
TRBD2	TRBV4-3	TRBJ2-1	many	CASSQDPTGTSVNEQFF	TGCGCCAGCAGCCAAGATCCTACCGGGACTAGCGTGAATGAGCAGTTCTTC
TRBD2	TRBV6-5	TRBJ2-1	few	CASSFRPGGNEQFF	TGTGCCAGCAGTTTCCGACCGGGGGGCAATGAGCAGTTCTTC
TRBD2	TRBV29-1	TRBJ2-4	many	CSVEVAGGGDQYF	TGCAGCGTTGAAGTAGCGGGAGGTGGGGATCAGTACTTC
NA	TRBV12-3/TRBV12-4	TRBJ2-5	few	CASSFQKTQYF	TGTGCCAGCAGTTTTCAGAAGACCCAGTACTTC
NA	TRBV20-1	TRBJ2-7	few	CSARDGRLGVEQYF	TGCAGTGCTAGAGATGGGAGACTCGGGGTCGAGCAGTACTTC
NA	TRBV7-9	TRBJ2-7	once	CASSLNQRGEQYF	TGTGCCAGCAGCTTAAACCAGAGGGGCGAGCAGTACTTC
NA	TRBV20-1	TRBJ1-1	NA	CSARVGGTEAFF	TGCAGTGCTAGAGTTGGAGGGACTGAAGCTTTCTTT
NA	TRBV2	TRBJ2-7	NA	CASSPTGTKGEQYF	TGTGCCAGCAGTCCAACCGGGACAAAGGGCGAGCAGTACTTC
NA	TRBV7-2	TRBJ2-5	NA	CASSLGHSGETQYF	TGTGCCAGCAGCTTAGGTCATTCAGGAGAGACCCAGTACTTC
NA	TRBV21-1	TRBJ1-2	NA	CASTMFGYGYTF	TGTGCCAGCACCATGTTCGGCTATGGCTACACCTTC
NA	TRBV3-1	TRBJ2-5	few	CASSLRDGGYETQYF	TGTGCCAGCAGCCTTAGGGACGGCGGATACGAGACCCAGTACTTC
TRBD1	TRBV11-2	TRBJ2-5	NA	CASSTGTGKTQYF	TGTGCCAGCAGCACCGGGACAGGGAAAACCCAGTACTTC
TRBD2	TRBV12-3/TRBV12-4	TRBJ2-3	NA	CASSIRAGGLDTQYF	TGTGCCAGCAGTATACGAGCGGGGGGACTAGATACGCAGTATTTT
NA	TRBV7-9	TRBJ1-1	few	CASMGTEAFF	TGTGCCAGCATGGGGACTGAAGCTTTCTTT
TRBD1	TRBV20-1	TRBJ1-2	few	CSANHRGTYGYTF	TGCAGTGCTAACCACAGGGGGACCTATGGCTACACCTTC
NA	TRBV5-1	TRBJ2-3	NA	CASRPDGVGTDTQYF	TGCGCCAGCCGACCCGATGGGGTTGGTACAGATACGCAGTATTTT
NA	TRBV24-1	TRBJ2-5	NA	CATSDLPTPRGETQYF	TGTGCCACCAGTGATTTGCCTACACCACGGGGAGAGACCCAGTACTTC
NA	TRBV5-5	TRBJ1-3	NA	CASTVFAPGNTIYF	TGTGCCAGCACCGTTTTCGCCCCTGGAAACACCATATATTTT
TRBD1	TRBV20-1	TRBJ2-1	few	CSAREPIVQGNEQFF	TGCAGTGCTAGAGAACCTATCGTACAGGGGAATGAGCAGTTCTTC
TRBD2	TRBV12-3/TRBV12-4	TRBJ2-2	NA	CASSFGLAGYTGELFF	TGTGCCAGCAGTTTCGGCCTAGCGGGGTACACCGGGGAGCTGTTTTTT
TRBD1	TRBV7-9	TRBJ2-7	few	CAIDSWTGGYEQYF	TGTGCCATTGACTCCTGGACAGGGGGCTACGAGCAGTACTTC
TRBD2	TRBV6-2/TRBV6-3	TRBJ2-7	many	CASSYSGLAGGIDEQYF	TGTGCCAGCAGTTATTCCGGACTAGCGGGAGGAATCGACGAGCAGTACTTC
NA	TRBV12-3/TRBV12-4	TRBJ1-2	few	CASSLTQGNGYTF	TGTGCCAGCAGTTTGACACAGGGCAATGGCTACACCTTC
NA	TRBV10-3	TRBJ2-3	many	CAISEADRSTDTQYF	TGTGCCATCAGTGAGGCCGACAGGAGCACAGATACGCAGTATTTT
TRBD2	TRBV20-1	TRBJ2-5	NA	CSARAGTSGRFGTQYF	TGCAGTGCTAGGGCCGGGACTAGCGGGAGATTTGGGACCCAGTACTTC
NA	TRBV20-1	TRBJ2-1	NA	CSALPRRGHEQFF	TGCAGTGCACTCCCAAGGCGAGGACATGAGCAGTTCTTC
NA	TRBV3-1	TRBJ1-6	NA	CASSQGPYNSPLHF	TGTGCCAGCAGCCAAGGACCGTATAATTCACCCCTCCACTTT
TRBD2	TRBV12-3/TRBV12-4	TRBJ2-2	NA	CASSRGGTNTGELFF	TGTGCCAGCAGCCGGGGAGGGACGAACACCGGGGAGCTGTTTTTT
NA	TRBV3-1	TRBJ1-1	few	CASSHIGRNTEAFF	TGTGCCAGCAGCCACATAGGCAGGAACACTGAAGCTTTCTTT
TRBD2	TRBV11-2	TRBJ2-4	NA	CASSLDRASGNIQYF	TGTGCCAGCAGCTTAGATAGGGCTAGCGGTAACATTCAGTACTTC
TRBD2	TRBV5-1	TRBJ2-3	NA	CASSWGGDTQYF	TGCGCCAGCAGCTGGGGGGGAGATACGCAGTATTTT
NA	TRBV6-8	TRBJ2-5	NA	CASRPTEEETQYF	TGTGCCAGCAGACCGACAGAAGAAGAGACCCAGTACTTC